This TCR beta chain was captured by sequencing in a study of blood T cell repertoires in COVID-19. Study details: T cells, B-cell-depleted T cells, or PBMCs provided the cDNA or gDNA that served as material.

CDR1 is SGHDT and CDR2 is YYEEEE in the germline V gene. This CDR3 comprises 14 residues. V was clipped by 1 base and J by 4 bases, with 9 bases between them. Using immunoSEQ multiplex PCR, the repertoire was profiled, and TCRdb retains in-frame clones only, with some absent. Here the sample spans 300,000 to 350,000 clones, approximately 88% being singletons. A word on this clone: The sample carries other DNA sequences with the same CDR3.

Seattle patients were enrolled during active infection and followed longitudinally. This TCR came from a woman younger than 45 with COVID-19, enrolled during active disease. Sequencing was carried out using peripheral blood. This chain links TRBV5-6 with TRBJ1-3; D possibly corresponds to TRBD1 (6 bases). CDR3 coding DNA: TGTGCCAGCAGCTTGCGGGGGGCGGGAAACACCATATATTTT. It translates to CASSLRGAGNTIYF.